This T cell receptor beta chain was captured in a study of control samples from healthy donors and cancer patients (TCRdb year 2020). As for this clone: No cognate antigen has been identified for it. Per-base quality was not reported, and no clone a single base away is much larger than it.

The CDR3 goes from the cysteine to the phenylalanine over 15 residues. Here the CDR3 DNA is all that survives: 45 bases in frame from base 1. The V end loses 4 bases and the J end loses 10 bases, and a stretch of 18 bases separates them. Via the germline V gene, CDR1 is SGDLS and CDR2 YYNGEE. The library was prepared using the immunoSEQ multiplex PCR assay. TCRdb stores this immuneACCESS table with in-frame sequences only. Part of the clones is absent; in the studies checked, under half of the shortfall reflects unresolved V genes, and no reason is known for the rest. The table for this sample lists about 140,000 clones; roughly 92% of them were counted only once. The ten top clones hold over 9% of the sample.

The sequence came from a man aged 30 to 39 in good health. This chain joins TRBV9 to TRBJ1-6; D gene: possibly TRBD1, on 5 matching bases. Input material: blood. The CDR3 corresponds to CASSPRLGVRSPLHF. The nucleotides read TGTGCCAGCAGCCCCCGTTTAGGGGTGAGGTCACCCCTCCACTTT.